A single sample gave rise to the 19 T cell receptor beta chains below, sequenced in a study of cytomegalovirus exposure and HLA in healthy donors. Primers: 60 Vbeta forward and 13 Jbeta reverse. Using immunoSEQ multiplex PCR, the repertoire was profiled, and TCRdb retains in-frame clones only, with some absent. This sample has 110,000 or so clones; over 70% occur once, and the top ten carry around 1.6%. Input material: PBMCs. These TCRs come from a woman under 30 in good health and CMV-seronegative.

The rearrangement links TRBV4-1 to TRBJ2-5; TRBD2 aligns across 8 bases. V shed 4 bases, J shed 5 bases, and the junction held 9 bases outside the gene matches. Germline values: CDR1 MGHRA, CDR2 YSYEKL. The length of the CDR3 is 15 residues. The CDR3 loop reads CASSRGGGGRETQYF. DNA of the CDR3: TGCGCCAGCAGCCGAGGCGGCGGGGGGCGGGAGACCCAGTACTTC.

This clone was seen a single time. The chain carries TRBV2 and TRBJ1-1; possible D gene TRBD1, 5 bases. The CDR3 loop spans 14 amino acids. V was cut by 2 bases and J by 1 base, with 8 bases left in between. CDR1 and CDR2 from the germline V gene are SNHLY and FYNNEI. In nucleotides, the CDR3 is TGTGCCAGCAGTGAAAGGACACCGAACACTGAAGCTTTCTTT. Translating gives CASSERTPNTEAFF.

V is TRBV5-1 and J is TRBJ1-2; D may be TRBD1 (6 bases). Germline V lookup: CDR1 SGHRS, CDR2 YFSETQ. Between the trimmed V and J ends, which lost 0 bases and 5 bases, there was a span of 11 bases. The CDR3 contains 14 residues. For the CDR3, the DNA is TGCGCCAGCAGCTTGGTCATGGGGGCTTATGGCTACACCTTC. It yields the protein CASSLVMGAYGYTF.

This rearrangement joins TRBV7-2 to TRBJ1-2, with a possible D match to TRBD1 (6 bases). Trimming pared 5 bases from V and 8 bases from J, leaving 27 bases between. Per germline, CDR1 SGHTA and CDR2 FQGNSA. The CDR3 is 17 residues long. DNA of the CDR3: TGTGCCAGCAGCGAAGTCGGAATCCTCGGGGGGGCGCTCGGCTACACCTTC. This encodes CASSEVGILGGALGYTF.

This CDR3 is CASSSQAWQPQHF. The CDR3 DNA sequence: TGTGCCAGCAGCTCCCAGGCCTGGCAGCCCCAGCATTTT. This chain uses TRBV5-8 with TRBJ1-5; D gene ambiguous. Germline V gene lookup returns CDR1 SGHTS and CDR2 YDEGEE. V lost 3 bases to trimming and J lost 7 bases, with 11 bases between them. CDR3 length: 13 amino acids.

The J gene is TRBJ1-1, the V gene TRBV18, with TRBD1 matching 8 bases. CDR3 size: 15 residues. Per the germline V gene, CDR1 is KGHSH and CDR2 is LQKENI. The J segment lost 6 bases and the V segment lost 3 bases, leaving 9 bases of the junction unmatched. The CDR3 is CASSPARQGIAEAFF. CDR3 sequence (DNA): TGTGCCAGCTCACCGGCCAGACAGGGGATCGCTGAAGCTTTCTTT.

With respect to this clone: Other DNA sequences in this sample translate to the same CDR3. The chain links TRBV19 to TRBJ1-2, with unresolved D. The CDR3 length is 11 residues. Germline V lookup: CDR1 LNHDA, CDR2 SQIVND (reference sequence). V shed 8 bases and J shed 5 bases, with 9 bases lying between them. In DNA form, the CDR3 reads TGTGCCAGTCGACTGTCTTATGGCTACACCTTC. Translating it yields CASRLSYGYTF.

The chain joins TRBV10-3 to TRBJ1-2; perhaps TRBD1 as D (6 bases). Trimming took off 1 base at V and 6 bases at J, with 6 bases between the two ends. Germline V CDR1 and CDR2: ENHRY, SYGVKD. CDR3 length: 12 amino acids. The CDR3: CAISEWTDGYTF. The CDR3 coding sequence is TGTGCCATCAGTGAGTGGACAGATGGCTACACCTTC.

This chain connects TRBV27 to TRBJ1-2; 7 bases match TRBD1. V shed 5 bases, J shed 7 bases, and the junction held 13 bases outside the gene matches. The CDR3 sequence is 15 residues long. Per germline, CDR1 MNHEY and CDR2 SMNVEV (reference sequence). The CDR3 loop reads CASSPPGGGFSGYTF. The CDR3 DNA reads TGTGCCAGCAGTCCCCCGGGAGGGGGCTTTTCTGGCTACACCTTC.

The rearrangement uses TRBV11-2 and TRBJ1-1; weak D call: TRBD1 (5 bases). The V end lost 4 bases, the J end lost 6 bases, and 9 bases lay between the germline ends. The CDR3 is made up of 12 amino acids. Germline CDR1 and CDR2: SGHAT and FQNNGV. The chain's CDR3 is CASSSGHSEAFF. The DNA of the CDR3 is TGTGCCAGCAGCTCCGGACACTCTGAAGCTTTCTTT.

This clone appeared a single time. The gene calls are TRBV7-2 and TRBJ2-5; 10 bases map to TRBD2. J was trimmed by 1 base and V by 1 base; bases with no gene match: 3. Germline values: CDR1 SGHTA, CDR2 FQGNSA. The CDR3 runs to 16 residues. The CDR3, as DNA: TGTGCCAGCAGCTTAGAAGTAGCGGGAGGCCAAGAGACCCAGTACTTC. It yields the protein CASSLEVAGGQETQYF.

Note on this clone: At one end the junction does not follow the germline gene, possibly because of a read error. The CDR3 loop reads CASSPRGRQGSNWAKNSQYF. The CDR3, as DNA: TGTGCCAGCAGTCCCAGAGGGAGACAGGGATCGAATTGGGCCAAAAACAGTCAGTACTTC. The chain is built from TRBV27 and TRBJ2-4; 7 nucleotides agree with TRBD1. The CDR3 is 20 amino acids. Germline lookup yields CDR1 MNHEY and CDR2 SMNVEV (reference sequence).

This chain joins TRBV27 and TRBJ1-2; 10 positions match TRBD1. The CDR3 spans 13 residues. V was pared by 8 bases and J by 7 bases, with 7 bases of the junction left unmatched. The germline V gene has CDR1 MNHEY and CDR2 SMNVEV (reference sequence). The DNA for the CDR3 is TGTGCCAGCGCCCGGGACAGGGGTTTTGGCTACACCTTC. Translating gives CASARDRGFGYTF.

CDR3 DNA sequence: TGCGCCAGCAGCTGGAGGGGTACCCCACGAGCAAAAGGTGGGGACTATAATTCACCCCTCCACTTT. It encodes CASSWRGTPRAKGGDYNSPLHF. J is TRBJ1-6 and V is TRBV5-1, with a weak D call TRBD1 (5 bases). This CDR3 has 22 amino acids. Germline CDR1 reads SGHRS; CDR2 reads YFSETQ. Trimming removed 3 bases at V and 3 bases at J, with 31 bases between.

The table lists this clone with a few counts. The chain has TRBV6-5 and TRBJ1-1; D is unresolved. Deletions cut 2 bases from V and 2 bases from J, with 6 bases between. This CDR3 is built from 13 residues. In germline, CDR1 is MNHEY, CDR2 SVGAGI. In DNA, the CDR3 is TGTGCCAGCAGTTACGAGGGTAACACTGAAGCTTTCTTT. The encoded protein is CASSYEGNTEAFF.

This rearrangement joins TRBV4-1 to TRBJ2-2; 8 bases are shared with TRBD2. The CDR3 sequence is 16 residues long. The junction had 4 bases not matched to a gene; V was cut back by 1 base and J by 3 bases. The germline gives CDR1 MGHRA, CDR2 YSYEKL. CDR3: CASSQVPSGHTGELFF. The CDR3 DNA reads TGCGCCAGCAGCCAAGTACCTAGCGGGCACACCGGGGAGCTGTTTTTT.

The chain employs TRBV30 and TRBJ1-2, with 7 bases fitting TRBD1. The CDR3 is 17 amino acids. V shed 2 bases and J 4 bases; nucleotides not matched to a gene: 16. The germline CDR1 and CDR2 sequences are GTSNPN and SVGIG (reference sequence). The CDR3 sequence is CAWSTRDREPLIYGYTF. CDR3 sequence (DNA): TGTGCCTGGAGTACCCGGGACAGAGAACCTCTCATCTATGGCTACACCTTC.

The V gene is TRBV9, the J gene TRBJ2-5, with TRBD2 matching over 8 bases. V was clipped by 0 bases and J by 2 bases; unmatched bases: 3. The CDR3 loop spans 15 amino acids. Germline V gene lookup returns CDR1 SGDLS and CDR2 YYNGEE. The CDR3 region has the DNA TGTGCCAGCAGCGTAGTTCCGGGGGGGCAAGAGACCCAGTACTTC. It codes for CASSVVPGGQETQYF.

The DNA for the CDR3 is TGTGCCAGCTCACCGGGACTCGGGCACACTGAAGCTTTCTTT. It yields the protein CASSPGLGHTEAFF. The chain uses TRBV18 and TRBJ1-1; weak D call: TRBD1 (5 bases). Germline CDR1 KGHSH, CDR2 LQKENI. V was clipped by 3 bases and J by 3 bases, with 11 bases between them. This CDR3 is 14 amino acids long.